A single T cell receptor (beta chain) is shown here with its context. No antigen is known for it. The input lacks base qualities; no much larger clone sits a single base away. TCRbeta CDR3 regions were amplified from genomic DNA using the immunoSEQ Assay, a bias-controlled multiplex PCR. As for the original processing: The number of nucleated cells in each sample was estimated by amplification of reference gene primers within the assay. To quantify the absolute abundance of each unique TCRbeta CDR3 rearrangement, sequence reads were collapsed and filtered. For each sample, productive Simpson clonality was calculated by taking the square root of Simpson's diversity index across productive rearrangements. TCRdb's version of the immuneACCESS table is confined to in-frame rearrangements and falls short of the full clone set. An unresolved V gene accounts for under half of the shortfall where checked; the remainder is of unknown origin. V, J and clone size reflect that table, while D and trimming were determined from the DNA. This sample holds 170,000 or so clones; roughly 87% were observed only once. The ten largest clones represent about 6.5% of the sample.

Unmatched junction bases come to 6, with V trimmed by 2 bases and J by 2 bases. Reading from cysteine to phenylalanine, the CDR3 counts 18 amino acids. Only the CDR3 region is kept as DNA, spanning 54 bases read in frame from base 1. Based on the germline V gene, the CDR1 and CDR2 sequences are SGHAT and FQNNGV. The data belong to a study of blood T cell repertoires in COVID-19 (dated by TCRdb to 2019 to 2021). A note on the overall study: Collaborator samples came from the United States, Italy and Spain and covered acute and convalescent phases of COVID-19. The dataset comprised deeply sampled blood TCRbeta repertoires from subjects exposed to, actively infected with, or recovered from COVID-19. The prospective study material was composed of cDNA or gDNA derived from T cells, B-cell-depleted T cells, or PBMCs. Nearly every sample came with metadata listing a de-identified subject ID, COVID-19 status, age in years and sex. Where available, HLA class I and class II types were obtained from metadata supplied by the sample provider rather than from assay-based typing. A freely available public database, intended as a resource for researchers studying the immune response to SARS-CoV-2, is where the repertoires were released. The samples were drawn from two sources: the first 160 participants of the ongoing ImmuneRACE study, and 950 to 1,500 subjects contributed by 6 global collaborators. The study at large found these results: How much clinical and demographic metadata was included differed by source and by participant, and the metadata was provided uncurated.

In the prospective study, participants were about 18 to 95 years old, resided in approximately 22 geographic areas of the United States, and were enrolled through a virtual design. In the prospective study, participants were assigned to cohorts based on the clinical history participants reported in a screening survey and a study questionnaire. Recovered participants in ImmuneRACE Cohort 3 were defined as having two consecutive negative NP/OP PCR tests, clearance from a healthcare professional, or resolution of symptoms. In the prospective study, whole blood, serum and a nasopharyngeal or oropharyngeal swab were collected from each participant by mobile phlebotomists. Prospective study participants could optionally give additional blood draws and questionnaires over an approximately two-month period. Blood samples from the prospective study were shipped frozen or at room temperature prior to DNA extraction.

The sequence joins TRBV11-2 to TRBJ2-1; 13 bases in the junction line up with TRBD2. Sequencing was performed on PBMCs or T cells enriched from blood (not recorded which). This TCR was sampled from a woman between 50 and 59 years old who had recovered from COVID-19. The DNA sequence reads TGTGCCAGCAGCTTAACTAGCGGGAGGGCCTCTCCCTACAATGAGCAGTTCTTC. Protein translation: CASSLTSGRASPYNEQFF.